Each of the 9 T cell receptor beta chains below was sequenced from the same sample in a study of shared clonotypes between healthy human individuals. TCRdb keeps only in-frame clones here, not all; method: immunoSEQ multiplex PCR. The sample records over 1.5 million clones, nearly 99% being singletons. Sample: naive CD4+ T cells sorted from blood. Subset specified: CD45RA+ positively selected. The receptors originated from a man aged 25 to 40 in good health.

Points on this clone: The sample holds other DNA sequences that translate to the same CDR3. The rearrangement uses TRBV28 and TRBJ1-5, with a tentative D call TRBD1 (6 bases). V was trimmed by 5 bases and J by 5 bases, leaving 10 bases between them. CDR3 size: 13 residues. Germline loops: CDR1 MDHEN, CDR2 SYDVKM. The CDR3 here is CASSLDRDQPQHF. The CDR3 coding sequence is TGTGCCAGCAGTCTGGACAGAGATCAGCCCCAGCATTTT.

V and J are TRBV5-4 and TRBJ2-7; tentatively, D is TRBD1 or TRBD2 (6 bases each). CDR3 length: 15 residues. Germline values: CDR1 SGHNT, CDR2 YYREEE (reference sequence). V lost 4 bases, J lost 3 bases, and 17 bases lay in between. CDR3 nucleotide sequence: TGTGCCAGCAGCCTGGGGGGCGGAGATCTCTACGAGCAGTACTTC. This codes for CASSLGGGDLYEQYF.

V usage is TRBV28 and J usage is TRBJ1-5; D not certain. V was pared by 8 bases and J by 2 bases, with 22 bases between. CDR1 is MDHEN and CDR2 is SYDVKM in the germline V gene. The CDR3 covers 17 residues. The chain's CDR3 is CASLRPSGNSGNQPQHF. The CDR3 bases are TGTGCCAGCCTCCGCCCTTCGGGGAATTCGGGCAATCAGCCCCAGCATTTT.

The genes are TRBV19 and TRBJ2-7, with D hard to call. CDR1 and CDR2 from the germline V gene are LNHDA and SQIVND (reference sequence). The V end lost 3 bases, the J end lost 3 bases, and 15 bases lay between the germline ends. This CDR3 contains 15 residues. As DNA, the CDR3 is TGTGCCAGTAGTATCCCTGGTTCTCTCCACTACGAGCAGTACTTC. This gives the protein CASSIPGSLHYEQYF.

Turning to this clone: This sample includes further DNA sequences coding for the same CDR3. J is TRBJ2-7 and V is TRBV2, with D perhaps given as TRBD1 or TRBD2 (5 bases each). This CDR3 region has 12 residues. Trimming cost V 8 bases and J 3 bases, with 11 bases left between them. Germline values: CDR1 SNHLY, CDR2 FYNNEI. CDR3 residues: CASRDRNYEQYF. The CDR3 bases are TGTGCCAGCCGGGACCGTAACTACGAGCAGTACTTC. Complete variable domain (other parts from reference TRBV2 and TRBJ2-7): EPEVTQTPSHQVTQMGQEVILRCVPISNHLYFYWYRQILGQKVEFLVSFYNNEISEKSEIFDDQFSVERPDGSNFTLKIRSTKLEDSAMYFCASRDRNYEQYFGPGTRLTVT.

CDR3 DNA sequence: TGTGCCAGTAGTCGGTCAGGGGACTCCTACGAGCAGTACTTC. Translating it yields CASSRSGDSYEQYF. The V call is TRBV19, the J call TRBJ2-7; the D gene is possibly TRBD1 (6 bases). The CDR3 is 14 residues long. Trimming pared 5 bases from V and 0 bases from J, leaving 11 bases between. From germline, CDR1 is LNHDA and CDR2 SQIVND (reference sequence).

The V gene is TRBV2, the J gene TRBJ2-1; D uncertain. V was trimmed by 8 bases and J by 3 bases, leaving 11 bases between them. The CDR3 covers 13 residues. Germline loops: CDR1 SNHLY, CDR2 FYNNEI. The CDR3 DNA is TGTGCCAGCCGAGTAGCACGCTACAATGAGCAGTTCTTC. Translated, it gives CASRVARYNEQFF.

The chain employs TRBV5-4 and TRBJ2-7, with TRBD1 matching over 8 bases. CDR3 length: 13 residues. The V and J ends lost 5 bases and 5 bases, in that order; junction bases with no gene match: 6. The germline CDR1 and CDR2 sequences are SGHNT and YYREEE (reference sequence). CDR3 residues: CASSRDRSDEQYF. The DNA for the CDR3 is TGTGCCAGCAGTCGGGACAGGTCCGACGAGCAGTACTTC. Using reference TRBV5-4 and TRBJ2-7 for the parts outside the CDR3, the full variable domain is ETGVTQSPTHLIKTRGQQVTLRCSSQSGHNTVSWYQQALGQGPQFIFQYYREEENGRGNFPPRFSGLQFPNYSSELNVNALELDDSALYLCASSRDRSDEQYFGPGTRLTVT.

V and J are TRBV5-8 and TRBJ2-2; D gene unclear. CDR1 SGHTS and CDR2 YDEGEE come from the germline V gene. Trimming took off 4 bases at V and 0 bases at J, with 13 bases between the two ends. The CDR3 extends over 16 amino acids. The chain's CDR3 is CASSGTRHSNTGELFF. CDR3 DNA sequence: TGTGCCAGCAGCGGTACGAGACATTCGAACACCGGGGAGCTGTTTTTT. Supplemented by reference TRBV5-8 and TRBJ2-2, the full variable domain reads EAGVTQSPTHLIKTRGQQATLRCSPISGHTSVYWYQQALGLGLQFLLWYDEGEERNRGNFPPRFSGRQFPNYSSELNVNALELEDSALYLCASSGTRHSNTGELFFGEGSRLTVL.